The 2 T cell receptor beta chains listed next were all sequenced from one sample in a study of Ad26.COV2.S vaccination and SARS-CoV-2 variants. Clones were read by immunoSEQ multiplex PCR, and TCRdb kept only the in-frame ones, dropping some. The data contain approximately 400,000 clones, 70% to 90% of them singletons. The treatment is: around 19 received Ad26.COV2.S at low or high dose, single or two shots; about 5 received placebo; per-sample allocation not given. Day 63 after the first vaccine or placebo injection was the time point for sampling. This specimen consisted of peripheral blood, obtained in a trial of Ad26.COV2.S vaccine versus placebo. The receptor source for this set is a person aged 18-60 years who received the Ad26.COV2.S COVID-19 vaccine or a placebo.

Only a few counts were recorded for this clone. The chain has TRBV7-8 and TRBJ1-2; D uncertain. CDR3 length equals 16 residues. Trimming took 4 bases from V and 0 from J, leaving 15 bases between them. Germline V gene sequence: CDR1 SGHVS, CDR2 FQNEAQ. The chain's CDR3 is CASSSGRTVPNYGYTF. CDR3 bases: TGTGCCAGCAGCTCAGGAAGGACGGTACCTAACTATGGCTACACCTTC.

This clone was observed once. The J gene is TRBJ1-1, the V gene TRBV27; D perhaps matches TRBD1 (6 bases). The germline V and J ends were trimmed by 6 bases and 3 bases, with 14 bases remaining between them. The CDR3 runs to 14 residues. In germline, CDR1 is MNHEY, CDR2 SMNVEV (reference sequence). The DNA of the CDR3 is TGTGCCAGCAGGTGGGCGACAGGATACACTGAAGCTTTCTTT. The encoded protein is CASRWATGYTEAFF.